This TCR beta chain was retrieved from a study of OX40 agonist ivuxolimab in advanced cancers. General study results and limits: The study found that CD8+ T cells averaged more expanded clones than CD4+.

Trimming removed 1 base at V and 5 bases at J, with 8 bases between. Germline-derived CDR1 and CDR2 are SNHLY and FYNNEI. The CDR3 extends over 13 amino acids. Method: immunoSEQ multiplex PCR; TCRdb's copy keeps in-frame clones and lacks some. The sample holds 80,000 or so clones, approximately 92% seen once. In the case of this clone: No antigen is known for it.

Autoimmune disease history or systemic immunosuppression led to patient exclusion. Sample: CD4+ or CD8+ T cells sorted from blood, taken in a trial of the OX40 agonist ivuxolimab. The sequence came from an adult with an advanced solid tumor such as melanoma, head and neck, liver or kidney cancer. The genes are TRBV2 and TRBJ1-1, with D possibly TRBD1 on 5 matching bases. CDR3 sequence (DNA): TGTGCCAGCAGTGAAGGCAGGGTAACTGAAGCTTTCTTT. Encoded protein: CASSEGRVTEAFF. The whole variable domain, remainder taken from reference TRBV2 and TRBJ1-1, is EPEVTQTPSHQVTQMGQEVILRCVPISNHLYFYWYRQILGQKVEFLVSFYNNEISEKSEIFDDQFSVERPDGSNFTLKIRSTKLEDSAMYFCASSEGRVTEAFFGQGTRLTVV.